The TCR beta chain described here comes from a study of blood T cell repertoires in COVID-19. Study-level background: Sites in the United States, Italy and Spain provided acute and convalescent COVID-19 samples. Sources were T cells, B-cell-depleted T cells, or PBMCs; the material itself was cDNA or gDNA.

Study processing details: Counts of nucleated cells, estimated from reference gene primer amplification, were obtained. Clones were read by immunoSEQ multiplex PCR, and TCRdb kept only the in-frame ones, dropping some. V and J calls and clone size are as listed in that table; D and trimming were resolved from the DNA. The table shows 40,000 to 50,000 clones, with about four fifths occurring only once. This clone was seen a handful of times. V lost 4 bases and J lost 6; bases outside the gene matches: 12. The CDR3 is made up of 15 amino acids. The germline gives CDR1 SGHKS, CDR2 YYEKEE (reference sequence).

The TCR was taken from a middle-aged man with active or convalescent COVID-19. The sample was peripheral blood. This chain uses TRBV5-5 with TRBJ2-7, with TRBD2 identical over 8 bases. This CDR3 reads CASSASSGTRGEQYF. CDR3 DNA: TGTGCCAGCAGCGCGTCCTCCGGGACTAGGGGCGAGCAGTACTTC.